A selection of T cell receptor beta chains follows, all from one sample in a study of blood T cell repertoires in COVID-19. Only in-frame clones appear in the TCRdb table, and some are missing; sequencing was by immunoSEQ multiplex PCR. The profile shows about 100,000 clones, approximately 92% of them singletons. Sample: peripheral blood. The source is an elderly woman with acute or convalescent COVID-19. CDR3s include the opening cysteine and the closing phenylalanine or tryptophan. The D gene is left open where the match is weak. The listing skips clone size in some rows; elsewhere it reads once, few, many or a size class.

>TRBD1|TRBJ1-3|-|TRBV5-1
TGCGCCAGCAGCCCCGGGACAGGGGGTGTTGGAAACACCATATATTTT
CASSPGTGGVGNTIYF
>TRBD1|TRBJ1-2|-|TRBV3-1/TRBV3-2
TGTGCCAGCAGAGACAGGGGAAGTGGCTACACCTTC
CASRDRGSGYTF
>-|TRBJ1-2|once|TRBV4-3
TGCGCCAGCAGCCAAGATCGCCCACAGTCTAACTATGGCTACACCTTC
CASSQDRPQSNYGYTF
>TRBD2|TRBJ2-5|-|TRBV10-2
TGCGCCAGCAGTTTCCTGGCGGGGGGTGGTGAGACCCAGTACTTC
CASSFLAGGGETQYF
>TRBD2|TRBJ2-3|-|TRBV10-1
TGCGCCAGCAGTGAGGGGACTAGCGGGGCTAGCACAGATACGCAGTATTTT
CASSEGTSGASTDTQYF
>-|TRBJ2-2|-|TRBV11-2
TGTGCCAGCAGCTTATCTCTGAACACCGGGGAGCTGTTTTTT
CASSLSLNTGELFF
>TRBD1|TRBJ1-6|-|TRBV5-1
TGCGCCAGCAGCGGGTCGACAGGGGGCGGTTCACCCCTCCACTTT
CASSGSTGGGSPLHF
>TRBD2|TRBJ2-3|-|TRBV27
TGTGCCAGCAGGGGCGGGGGGCGCTCCACAGATACGCAGTATTTT
CASRGGGRSTDTQYF
>-|TRBJ2-5|once|TRBV7-9
TGTGCCAGCAGATCTGGACAGTCCGGGGAGACCCAGTACTTC
CASRSGQSGETQYF
>TRBD1|TRBJ2-7|-|TRBV30
TGTGCCTGGAGTCCGGGACAGGGGGATTACGAGCAGTACTTC
CAWSPGQGDYEQYF
>-|TRBJ2-3|-|TRBV18
TGTGCCAGCTCACCCCAGGCTCAGGGGAGCACAGATACGCAGTATTTT
CASSPQAQGSTDTQYF
>TRBD1|TRBJ1-2|few|TRBV19
TGTGCCAGTAGAGGGGGCGCTACCCTCAACCATGGCTACACCTTC
CASRGGATLNHGYTF
>TRBD2|TRBJ2-5|-|TRBV5-1
TGCGCCAGCAGCATCTCTAGCGGGGGGGCGATGGAGACCCAGTACTTC
CASSISSGGAMETQYF
>TRBD2|TRBJ2-7|-|TRBV7-2
TGTGCCAGCGGTAGCGGGGGTCAATACGAGCAGTACTTC
CASGSGGQYEQYF
>TRBD1|TRBJ1-2|-|TRBV28
TGTGCCAGCAGTTTATCCGGACTCGGACAGGGCGGCGGCTACACCTTC
CASSLSGLGQGGGYTF
>TRBD1|TRBJ1-4|-|TRBV2
TGTGCCAGCAGTCCGGGACAGCGTAATGAAAAACTGTTTTTT
CASSPGQRNEKLFF
>-|TRBJ1-1|-|TRBV18
TGTGCCAGCTCACCAGGGGGCACCCAGGGAGAAGCTTTCTTT
CASSPGGTQGEAFF
>TRBD1|TRBJ1-6|-|TRBV9
TGTGCCAGCAGCACCCGGGACAGCTATAATTCACCCCTCCACTTT
CASSTRDSYNSPLHF
>-|TRBJ2-2|-|TRBV5-1
TGCGCCAGCAGTCCGGTCCAGGGCGGCGGGGAGCTGTTTTTT
CASSPVQGGGELFF
>TRBD1|TRBJ2-7|-|TRBV27
TGTGCCAGCAGTCTCGAGGGACAGGGATACTACGAGCAGTACTTC
CASSLEGQGYYEQYF
>TRBD1|TRBJ2-5|-|TRBV28
TGTGCCAGCAGGACAACAGGGGTAATCCAAGAGACCCAGTACTTC
CASRTTGVIQETQYF
>TRBD2|TRBJ2-1|-|TRBV29-1
TGCAGCGTTGCGGGGACTAGCGGGGGGAATGAGCAGTTCTTC
CSVAGTSGGNEQFF
>TRBD2|TRBJ2-1|few|TRBV19
TGTGCCAGTAGTACAGACAAAGACCGACTAGCGGGGGATTACAATGAGCAGTTCTTC
CASSTDKDRLAGDYNEQFF
>TRBD1|TRBJ1-2|-|TRBV28
TGTGCCAGCACCGAGACAGGGGGCAACGGGTATGGCTACACCTTC
CASTETGGNGYGYTF
>TRBD2|TRBJ2-3|once|TRBV5-1
TGCGCCAGCAGCTTGGCCAAGGGAGGGGCCGTAGATACGCAGTATTTT
CASSLAKGGAVDTQYF
>-|TRBJ1-2|few|TRBV27
TGTGCCAGCAGTACACTTACGAGGGTTGGCTACACCTTC
CASSTLTRVGYTF